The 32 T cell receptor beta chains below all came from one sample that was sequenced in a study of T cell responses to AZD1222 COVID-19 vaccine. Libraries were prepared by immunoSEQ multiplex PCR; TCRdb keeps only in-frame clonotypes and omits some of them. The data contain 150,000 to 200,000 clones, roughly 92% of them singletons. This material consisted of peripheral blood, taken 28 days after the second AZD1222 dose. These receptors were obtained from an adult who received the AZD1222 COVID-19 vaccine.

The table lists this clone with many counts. The CDR3 protein is CASSTTTGFSQPQHF. CDR3 in DNA: TGTGCCAGTAGTACCACTACAGGGTTTTCTCAGCCCCAGCATTTT. The J gene is TRBJ1-5, the V gene TRBV19; maybe TRBD1 (6 bases). The CDR3 consists of 15 residues. The germline CDR1 and CDR2 sequences are LNHDA and SQIVND (reference sequence). The V and J ends lost 4 bases and 6 bases respectively, with 16 bases between them.

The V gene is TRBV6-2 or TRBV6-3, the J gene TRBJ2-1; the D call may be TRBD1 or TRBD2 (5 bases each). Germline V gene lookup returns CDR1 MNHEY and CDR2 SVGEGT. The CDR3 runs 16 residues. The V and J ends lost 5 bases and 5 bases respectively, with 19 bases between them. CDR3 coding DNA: TGTGCCAGCAGTCGGACCTTCTCTGTGGGACACAATGAGCAGTTCTTC. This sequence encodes CASSRTFSVGHNEQFF.

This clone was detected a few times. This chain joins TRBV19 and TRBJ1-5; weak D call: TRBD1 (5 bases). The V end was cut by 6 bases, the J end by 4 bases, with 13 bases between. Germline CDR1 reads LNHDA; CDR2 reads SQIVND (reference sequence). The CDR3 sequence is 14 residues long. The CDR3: CASSAGGDNQPQHF. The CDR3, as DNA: TGTGCCAGTAGCGCCGGGGGGGATAATCAGCCCCAGCATTTT.

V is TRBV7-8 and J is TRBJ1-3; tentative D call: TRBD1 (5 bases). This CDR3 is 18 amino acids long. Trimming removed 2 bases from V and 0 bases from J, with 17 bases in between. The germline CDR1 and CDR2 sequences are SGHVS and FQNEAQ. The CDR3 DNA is TGTGCCAGCAGCTTAAGGGTCACAGGACAAAGCTCTGGAAACACCATATATTTT. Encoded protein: CASSLRVTGQSSGNTIYF.

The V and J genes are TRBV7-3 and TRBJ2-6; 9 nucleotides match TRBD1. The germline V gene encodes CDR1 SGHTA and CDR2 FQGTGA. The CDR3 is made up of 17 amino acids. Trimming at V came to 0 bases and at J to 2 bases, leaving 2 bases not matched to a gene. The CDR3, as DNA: TGTGCCAGCAGCTTAACCGGGACAGGGACTGGGGCCAACGTCCTGACTTTC. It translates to CASSLTGTGTGANVLTF.

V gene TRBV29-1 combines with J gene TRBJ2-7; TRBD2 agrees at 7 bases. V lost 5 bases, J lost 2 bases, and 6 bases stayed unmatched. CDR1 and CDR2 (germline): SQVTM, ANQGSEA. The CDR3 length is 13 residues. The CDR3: CSVRSGATYEQYF. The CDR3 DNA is TGCAGCGTTAGGAGCGGGGCGACCTACGAGCAGTACTTC.

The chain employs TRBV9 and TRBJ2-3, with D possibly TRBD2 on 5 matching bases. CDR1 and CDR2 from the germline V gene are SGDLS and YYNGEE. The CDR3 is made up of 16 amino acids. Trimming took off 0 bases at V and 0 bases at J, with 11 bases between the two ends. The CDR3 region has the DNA TGTGCCAGCAGCGTAGGAGGGCTCCCAAGCACAGATACGCAGTATTTT. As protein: CASSVGGLPSTDTQYF.

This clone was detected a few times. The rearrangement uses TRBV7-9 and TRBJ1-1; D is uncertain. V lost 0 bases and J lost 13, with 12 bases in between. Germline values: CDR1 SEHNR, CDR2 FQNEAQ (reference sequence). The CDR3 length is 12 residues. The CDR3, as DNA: TGTGCCAGCAGCTTAGCCGGAGCGCGGGGTTTCTTT. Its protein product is CASSLAGARGFF.

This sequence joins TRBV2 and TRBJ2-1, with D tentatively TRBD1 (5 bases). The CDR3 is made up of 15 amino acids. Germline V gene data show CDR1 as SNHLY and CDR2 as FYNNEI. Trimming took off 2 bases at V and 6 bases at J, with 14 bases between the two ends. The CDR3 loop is CASSESYRSPNEQFF. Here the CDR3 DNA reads TGTGCCAGCAGTGAAAGTTACAGGTCCCCCAATGAGCAGTTCTTC.

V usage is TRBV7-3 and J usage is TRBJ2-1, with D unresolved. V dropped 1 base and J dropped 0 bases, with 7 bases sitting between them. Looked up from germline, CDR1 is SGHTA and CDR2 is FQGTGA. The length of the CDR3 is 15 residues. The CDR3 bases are TGTGCCAGCAGCTTAATGGGCAACTCCTACAATGAGCAGTTCTTC. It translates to CASSLMGNSYNEQFF.

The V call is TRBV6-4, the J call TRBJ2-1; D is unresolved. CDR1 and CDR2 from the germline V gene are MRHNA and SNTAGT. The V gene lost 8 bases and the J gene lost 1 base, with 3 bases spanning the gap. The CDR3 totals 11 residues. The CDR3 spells CASQSYNEQFF. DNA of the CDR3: TGTGCCAGCCAATCCTACAATGAGCAGTTCTTC.

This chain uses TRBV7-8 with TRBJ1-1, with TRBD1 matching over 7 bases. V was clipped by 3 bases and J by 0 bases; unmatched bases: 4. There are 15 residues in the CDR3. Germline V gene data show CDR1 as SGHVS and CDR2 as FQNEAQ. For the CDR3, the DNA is TGTGCCAGCAGCTTGAGGACAGGAATGAACACTGAAGCTTTCTTT. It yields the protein CASSLRTGMNTEAFF.

The CDR3, as DNA: TGCAGTGCTAGTAACTCTGCAGGCCCCTATGGCTACACCTTC. It is translated as CSASNSAGPYGYTF. The rearrangement links TRBV20-1 to TRBJ1-2; the D is unclear. V was clipped by 3 bases and J by 4 bases, with 15 bases between them. Germline V CDR1 and CDR2: DFQATT, SNEGSKA (reference sequence). CDR3 length equals 14 residues.

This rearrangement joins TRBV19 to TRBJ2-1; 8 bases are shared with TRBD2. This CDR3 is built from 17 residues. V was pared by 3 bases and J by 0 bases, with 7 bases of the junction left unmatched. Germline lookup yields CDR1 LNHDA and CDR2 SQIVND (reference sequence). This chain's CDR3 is CASSMAGGLSSYNEQFF. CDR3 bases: TGTGCCAGTAGTATGGCGGGGGGCCTTAGCTCCTACAATGAGCAGTTCTTC.

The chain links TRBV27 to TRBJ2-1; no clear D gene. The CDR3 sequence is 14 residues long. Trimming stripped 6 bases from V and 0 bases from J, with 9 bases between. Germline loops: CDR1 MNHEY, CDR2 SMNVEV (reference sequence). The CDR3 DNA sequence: TGTGCCAGCAGCAGAGCGAGCTCCTACAATGAGCAGTTCTTC. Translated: CASSRASSYNEQFF.

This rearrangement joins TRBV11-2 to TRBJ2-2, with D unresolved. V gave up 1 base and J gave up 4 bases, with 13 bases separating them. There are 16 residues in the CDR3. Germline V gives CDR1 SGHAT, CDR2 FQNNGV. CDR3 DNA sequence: TGTGCCAGCAGCTTAGCGGTAAGAGGTGCCACCGGGGAGCTGTTTTTT. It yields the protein CASSLAVRGATGELFF.

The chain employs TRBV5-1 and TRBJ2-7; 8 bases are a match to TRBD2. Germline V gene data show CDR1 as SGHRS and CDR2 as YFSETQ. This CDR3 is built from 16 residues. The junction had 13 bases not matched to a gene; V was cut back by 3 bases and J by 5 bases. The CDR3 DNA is TGCGCCAGCAGCTCCATTTCGGCGGGAGGAAGGAACGAGCAGTACTTC. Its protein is CASSSISAGGRNEQYF.

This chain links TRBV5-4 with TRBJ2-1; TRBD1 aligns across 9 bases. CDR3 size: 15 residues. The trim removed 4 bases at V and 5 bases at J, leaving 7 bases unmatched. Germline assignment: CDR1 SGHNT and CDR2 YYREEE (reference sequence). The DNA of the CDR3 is TGTGCCAGCAGCCCGCCTGGGACAGGGAACAATGAGCAGTTCTTC. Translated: CASSPPGTGNNEQFF.

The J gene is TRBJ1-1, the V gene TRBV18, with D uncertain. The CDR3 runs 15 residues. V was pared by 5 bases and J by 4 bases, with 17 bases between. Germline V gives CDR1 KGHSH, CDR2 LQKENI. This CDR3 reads CASSTGPGSGTEAFF. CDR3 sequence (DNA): TGTGCCAGCTCAACCGGGCCGGGAAGTGGCACTGAAGCTTTCTTT.

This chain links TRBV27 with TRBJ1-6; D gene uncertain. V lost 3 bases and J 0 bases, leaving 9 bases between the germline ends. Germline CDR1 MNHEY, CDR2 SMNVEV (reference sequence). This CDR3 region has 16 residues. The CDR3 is CASSLQLSSYNSPLHF. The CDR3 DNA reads TGTGCCAGCAGTTTGCAACTGAGCTCCTATAATTCACCCCTCCACTTT.

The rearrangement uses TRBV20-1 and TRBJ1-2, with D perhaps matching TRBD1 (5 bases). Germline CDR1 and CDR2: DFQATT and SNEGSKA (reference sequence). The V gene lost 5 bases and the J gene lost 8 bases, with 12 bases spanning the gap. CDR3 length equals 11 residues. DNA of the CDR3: TGCAGTGCTTGGGACGCCGAGGGCTACACCTTC. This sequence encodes CSAWDAEGYTF.

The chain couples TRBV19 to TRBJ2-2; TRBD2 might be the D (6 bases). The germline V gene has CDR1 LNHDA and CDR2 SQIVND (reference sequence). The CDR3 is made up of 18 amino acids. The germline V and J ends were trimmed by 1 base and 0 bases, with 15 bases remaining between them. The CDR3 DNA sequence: TGTGCCAGTAGTATAGGGGAGGCTTACCTGCCGAACACCGGGGAGCTGTTTTTT. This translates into CASSIGEAYLPNTGELFF.

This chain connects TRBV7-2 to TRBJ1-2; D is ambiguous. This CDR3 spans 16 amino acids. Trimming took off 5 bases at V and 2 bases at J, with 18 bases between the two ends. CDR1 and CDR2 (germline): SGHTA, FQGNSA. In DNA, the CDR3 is TGTGCCAGCAGCCCGGGGAGGTTCCTCCTCAACTATGGCTACACCTTC. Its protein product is CASSPGRFLLNYGYTF.

The CDR3 DNA follows: TGCGCCAGCAGTGATCCGGACAGGGTGAGCTATGGCTACACCTTC. It codes for CASSDPDRVSYGYTF. The chain links TRBV10-2 to TRBJ1-2; 8 bases are a match to TRBD1. J lost 4 bases, V lost 3 bases, and 7 bases had no gene match. This CDR3 is built from 15 residues. Germline CDR1 and CDR2: WSHSY and SAAADI.

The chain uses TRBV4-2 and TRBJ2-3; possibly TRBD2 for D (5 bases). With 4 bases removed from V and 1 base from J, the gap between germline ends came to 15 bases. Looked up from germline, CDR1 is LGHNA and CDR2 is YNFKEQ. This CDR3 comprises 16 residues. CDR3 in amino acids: CASSPPTGYGTDTQYF. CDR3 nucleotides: TGTGCCAGCAGCCCCCCCACGGGGTACGGCACAGATACGCAGTATTTT.

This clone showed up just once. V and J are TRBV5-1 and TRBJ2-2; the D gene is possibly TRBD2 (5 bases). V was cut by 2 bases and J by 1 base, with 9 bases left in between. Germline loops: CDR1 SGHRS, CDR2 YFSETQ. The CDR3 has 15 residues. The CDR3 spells CASSFVGMNTGELFF. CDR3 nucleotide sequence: TGCGCCAGCAGCTTCGTCGGGATGAACACCGGGGAGCTGTTTTTT. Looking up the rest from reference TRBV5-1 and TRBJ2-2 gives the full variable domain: KAGVTQTPRYLIKTRGQQVTLSCSPISGHRSVSWYQQTPGQGLQFLFEYFSETQRNKGNFPGRFSGRQFSNSRSEMNVSTLELGDSALYLCASSFVGMNTGELFFGEGSRLTVL.

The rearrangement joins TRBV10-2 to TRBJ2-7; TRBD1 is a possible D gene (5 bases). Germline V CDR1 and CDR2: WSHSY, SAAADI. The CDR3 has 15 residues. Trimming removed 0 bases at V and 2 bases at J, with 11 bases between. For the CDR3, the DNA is TGCGCCAGCAGTGAGTCGGACATGCCCCCCTACGAGCAGTACTTC. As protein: CASSESDMPPYEQYF.

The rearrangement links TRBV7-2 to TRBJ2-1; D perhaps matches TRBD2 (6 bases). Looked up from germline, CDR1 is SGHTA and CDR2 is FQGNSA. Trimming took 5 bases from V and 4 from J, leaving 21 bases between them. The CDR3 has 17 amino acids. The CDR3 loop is CASSTHGGTRLYNEQFF. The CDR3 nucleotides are TGTGCCAGCAGCACCCATGGCGGGACCCGACTTTACAATGAGCAGTTCTTC.

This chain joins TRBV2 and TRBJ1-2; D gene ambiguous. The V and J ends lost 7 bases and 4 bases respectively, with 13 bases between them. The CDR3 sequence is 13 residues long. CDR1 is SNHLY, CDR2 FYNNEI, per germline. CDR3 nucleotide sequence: TGTGCCAGCAAACTAAGCAGAAGCTATGGCTACACCTTC. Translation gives CASKLSRSYGYTF.

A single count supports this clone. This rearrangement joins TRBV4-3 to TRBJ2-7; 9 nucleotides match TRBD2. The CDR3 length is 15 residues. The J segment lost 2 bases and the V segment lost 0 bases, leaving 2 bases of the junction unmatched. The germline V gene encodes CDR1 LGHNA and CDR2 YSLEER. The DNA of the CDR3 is TGCGCCAGCAGCCAAGATCCTAGCGGGGCCTACGAGCAGTACTTC. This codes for CASSQDPSGAYEQYF.

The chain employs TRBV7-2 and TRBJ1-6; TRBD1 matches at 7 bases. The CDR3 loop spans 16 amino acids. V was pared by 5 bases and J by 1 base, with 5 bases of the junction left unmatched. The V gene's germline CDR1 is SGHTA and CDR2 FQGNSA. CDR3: CASSARQGSYNSPLHF. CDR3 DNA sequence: TGTGCCAGCAGCGCCCGACAGGGATCCTATAATTCACCCCTCCACTTT.

The CDR3 DNA reads TGTGCCTGGAGAAAAGGGTGGTCCACAGATACGCAGTATTTT. Protein product: CAWRKGWSTDTQYF. This chain joins TRBV30 and TRBJ2-3; D unresolved. Deletions cut 3 bases from V and 2 bases from J, with 12 bases between. In germline, CDR1 is GTSNPN, CDR2 SVGIG (reference sequence). The CDR3 is 14 amino acids.